This TCR beta chain was captured in a study of beta chain features in type 1 diabetes. Study as a whole: Cell yields, gender and age were comparable in patients and healthy donors.

Expressed TCRB transcripts got sequenced, as all isolated RNA was reverse transcribed. Sequenced naive, central memory and regulatory T cell samples produced an average of approximately 3.5 million reads. TCRdb's table, derived via immunoSEQ multiplex PCR, lists solely in-frame clones and lacks some. The table lists fewer than 900,000 clones, roughly 16% of them singletons, with 0.023% in the top ten. Study findings and constraints: Overrepresentation of cells with high TCR expression could result from cDNA sequencing. Whether TCRB rearrangement is influenced by HLA type went unresolved here.

As concerns this clone: No antigen is known for it.

The sequence derives from a woman aged 18-29 years in good health. Sequencing was performed on naive CD4+ T cells from blood.

CDR3 loop: CANSFESYNEQFF. CDR3 coding DNA: TGTGCCAACTCTTTTGAGTCCTACAATGAGCAGTTCTTC. The chain employs TRBV10-3 and TRBJ2-1; D gene uncertain. This CDR3 contains 13 residues. Germline values: CDR1 ENHRY, CDR2 SYGVKD. V was trimmed by 10 bases and J by 1 base, leaving 11 bases between them.